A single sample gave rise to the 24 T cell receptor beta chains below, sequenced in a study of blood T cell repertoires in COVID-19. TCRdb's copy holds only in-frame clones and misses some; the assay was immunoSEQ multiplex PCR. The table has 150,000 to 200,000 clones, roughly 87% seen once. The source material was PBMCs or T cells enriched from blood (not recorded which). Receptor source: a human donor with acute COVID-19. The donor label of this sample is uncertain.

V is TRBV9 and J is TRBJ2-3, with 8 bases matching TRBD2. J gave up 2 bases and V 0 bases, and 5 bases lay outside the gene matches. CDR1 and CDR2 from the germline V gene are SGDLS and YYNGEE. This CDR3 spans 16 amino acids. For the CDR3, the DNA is TGTGCCAGCAGCGTAGGAGGTAGCGGGGCCACAGATACGCAGTATTTT. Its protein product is CASSVGGSGATDTQYF. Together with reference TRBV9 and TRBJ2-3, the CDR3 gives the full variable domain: DSGVTQTPKHLITATGQRVTLRCSPRSGDLSVYWYQQSLDQGLQFLIQYYNGEERAKGNILERFSAQQFPDLHSELNLSSLELGDSALYFCASSVGGSGATDTQYFGPGTRLTVL.

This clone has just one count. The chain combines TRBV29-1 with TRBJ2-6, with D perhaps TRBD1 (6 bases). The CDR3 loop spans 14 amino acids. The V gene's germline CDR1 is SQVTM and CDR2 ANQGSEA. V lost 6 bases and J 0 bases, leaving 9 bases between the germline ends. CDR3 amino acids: CSVVDSSGANVLTF. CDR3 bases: TGCAGCGTGGTGGACAGCTCTGGGGCCAACGTCCTGACTTTC.

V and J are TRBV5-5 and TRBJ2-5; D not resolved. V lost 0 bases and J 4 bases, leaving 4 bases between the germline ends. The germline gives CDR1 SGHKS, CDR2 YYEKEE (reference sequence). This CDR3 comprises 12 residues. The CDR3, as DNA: TGTGCCAGCAGCTTGGGGGCAGAGACCCAGTACTTC. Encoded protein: CASSLGAETQYF.

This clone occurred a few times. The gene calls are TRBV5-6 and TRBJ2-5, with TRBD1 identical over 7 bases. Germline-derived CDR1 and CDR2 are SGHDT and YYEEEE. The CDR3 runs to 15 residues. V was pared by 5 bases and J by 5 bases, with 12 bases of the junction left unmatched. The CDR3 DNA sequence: TGTGCCAGCAGAGCCTACAGGGGAATTGCGGAGACCCAGTACTTC. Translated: CASRAYRGIAETQYF. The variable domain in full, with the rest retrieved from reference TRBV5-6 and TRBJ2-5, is DAGVTQSPTHLIKTRGQQVTLRCSPKSGHDTVSWYQQALGQGPQFIFQYYEEEERQRGNFPDRFSGHQFPNYSSELNVNALLLGDSALYLCASRAYRGIAETQYFGPGTRLLVL.

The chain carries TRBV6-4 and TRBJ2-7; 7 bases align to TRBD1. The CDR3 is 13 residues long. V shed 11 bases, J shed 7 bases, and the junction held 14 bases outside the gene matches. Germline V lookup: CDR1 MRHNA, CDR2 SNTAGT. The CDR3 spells CAANRQGWGEQYF. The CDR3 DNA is TGTGCCGCCAACCGACAGGGCTGGGGGGAGCAGTACTTC.

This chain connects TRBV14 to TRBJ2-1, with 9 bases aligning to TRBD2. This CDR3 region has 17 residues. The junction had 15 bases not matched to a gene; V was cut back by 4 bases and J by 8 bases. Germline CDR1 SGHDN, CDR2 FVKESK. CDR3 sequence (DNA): TGTGCCAGCAGCCTCCGACTGACCGCGGGAGGGGATGATGAGCAGTTCTTC. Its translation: CASSLRLTAGGDDEQFF.

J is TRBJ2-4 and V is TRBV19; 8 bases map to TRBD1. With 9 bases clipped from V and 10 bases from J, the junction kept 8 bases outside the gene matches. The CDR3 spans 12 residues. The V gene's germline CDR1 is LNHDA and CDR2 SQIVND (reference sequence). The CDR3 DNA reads TGTGCCAGCTCTCCGGGACAGGCTATTCAGTACTTC. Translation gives CASSPGQAIQYF.

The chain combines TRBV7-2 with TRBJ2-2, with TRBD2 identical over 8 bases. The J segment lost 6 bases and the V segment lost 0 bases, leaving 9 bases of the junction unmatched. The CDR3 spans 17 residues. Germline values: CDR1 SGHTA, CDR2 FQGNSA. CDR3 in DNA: TGTGCCAGCAGCTTAGCCCGGGTGGCGGGGGGTGCCGGGGAGCTGTTTTTT. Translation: CASSLARVAGGAGELFF.

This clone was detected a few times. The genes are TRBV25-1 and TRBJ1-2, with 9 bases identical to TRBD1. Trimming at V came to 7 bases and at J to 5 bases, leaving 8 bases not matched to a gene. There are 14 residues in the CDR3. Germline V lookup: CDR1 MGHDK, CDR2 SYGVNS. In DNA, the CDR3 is TGTGCCAGCAAACGGACAGGGGATGCGTATGGCTACACCTTC. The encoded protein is CASKRTGDAYGYTF.

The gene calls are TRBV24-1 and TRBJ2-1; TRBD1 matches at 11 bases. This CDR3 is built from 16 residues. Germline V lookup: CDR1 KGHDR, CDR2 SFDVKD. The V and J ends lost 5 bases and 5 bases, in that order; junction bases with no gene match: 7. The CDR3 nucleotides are TGTGCCACCAGTGGGAGGGACAGGGGGGTAGACAATGAGCAGTTCTTC. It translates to CATSGRDRGVDNEQFF.

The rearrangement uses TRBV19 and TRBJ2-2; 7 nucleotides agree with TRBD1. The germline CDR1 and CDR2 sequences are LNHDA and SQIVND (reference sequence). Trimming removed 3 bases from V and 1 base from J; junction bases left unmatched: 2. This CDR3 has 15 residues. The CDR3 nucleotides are TGTGCCAGTAGTATCCGGACAGGGAACACCGGGGAGCTGTTTTTT. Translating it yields CASSIRTGNTGELFF.

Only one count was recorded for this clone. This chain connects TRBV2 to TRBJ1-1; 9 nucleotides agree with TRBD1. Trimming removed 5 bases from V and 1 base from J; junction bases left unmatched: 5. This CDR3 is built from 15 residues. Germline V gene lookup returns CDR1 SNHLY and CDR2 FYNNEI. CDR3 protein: CASSKETGGNTEAFF. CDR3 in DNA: TGTGCCAGCAGTAAGGAGACAGGGGGGAACACTGAAGCTTTCTTT. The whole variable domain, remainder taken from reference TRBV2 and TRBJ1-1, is EPEVTQTPSHQVTQMGQEVILRCVPISNHLYFYWYRQILGQKVEFLVSFYNNEISEKSEIFDDQFSVERPDGSNFTLKIRSTKLEDSAMYFCASSKETGGNTEAFFGQGTRLTVV.

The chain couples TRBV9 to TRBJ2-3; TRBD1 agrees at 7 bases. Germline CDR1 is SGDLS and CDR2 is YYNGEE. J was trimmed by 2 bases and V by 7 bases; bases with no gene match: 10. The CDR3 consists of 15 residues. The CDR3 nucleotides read TGTGCCAGCCACTCGGAGACAGGGCCCACAGATACGCAGTATTTT. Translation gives CASHSETGPTDTQYF.

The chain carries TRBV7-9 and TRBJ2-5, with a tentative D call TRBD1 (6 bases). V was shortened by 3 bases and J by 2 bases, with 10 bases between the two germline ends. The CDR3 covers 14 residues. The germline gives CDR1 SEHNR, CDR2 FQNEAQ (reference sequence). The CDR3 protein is CASSLSGTQETQYF. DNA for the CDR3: TGTGCCAGCAGCTTGTCCGGGACACAAGAGACCCAGTACTTC.

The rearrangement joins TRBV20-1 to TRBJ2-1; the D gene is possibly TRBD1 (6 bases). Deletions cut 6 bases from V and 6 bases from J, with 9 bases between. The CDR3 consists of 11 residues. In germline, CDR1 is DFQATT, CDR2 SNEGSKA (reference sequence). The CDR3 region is CSAPDSNEQFF. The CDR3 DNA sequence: TGCAGTGCACCGGACAGCAATGAGCAGTTCTTC.

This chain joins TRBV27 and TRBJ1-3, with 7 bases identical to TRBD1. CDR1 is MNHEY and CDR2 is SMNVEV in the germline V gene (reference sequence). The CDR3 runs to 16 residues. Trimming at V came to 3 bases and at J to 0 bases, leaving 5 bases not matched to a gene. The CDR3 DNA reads TGTGCCAGCAGTTTTTCGGGGACAGCCTCTGGAAACACCATATATTTT. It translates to CASSFSGTASGNTIYF.

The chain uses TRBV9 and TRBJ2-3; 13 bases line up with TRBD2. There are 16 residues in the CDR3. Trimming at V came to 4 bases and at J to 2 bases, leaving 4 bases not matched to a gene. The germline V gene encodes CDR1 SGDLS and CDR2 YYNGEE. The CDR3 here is CASSRGTSGNTDTQYF. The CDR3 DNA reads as TGTGCCAGCAGCAGAGGGACTAGCGGGAACACAGATACGCAGTATTTT.

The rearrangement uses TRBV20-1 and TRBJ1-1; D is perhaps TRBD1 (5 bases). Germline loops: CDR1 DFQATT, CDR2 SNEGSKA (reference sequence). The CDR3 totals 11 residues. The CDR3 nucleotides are TGCACCTCCGGGGGGAACACTGAAGCTTTCTTT. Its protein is CTSGGNTEAFF.

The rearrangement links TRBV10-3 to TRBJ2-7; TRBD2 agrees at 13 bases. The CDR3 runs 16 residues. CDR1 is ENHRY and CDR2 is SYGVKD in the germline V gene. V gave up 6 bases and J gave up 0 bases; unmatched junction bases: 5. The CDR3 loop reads CAIRSTSGGFSYEQYF. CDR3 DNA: TGTGCCATCAGATCGACTAGCGGGGGGTTCTCCTACGAGCAGTACTTC.

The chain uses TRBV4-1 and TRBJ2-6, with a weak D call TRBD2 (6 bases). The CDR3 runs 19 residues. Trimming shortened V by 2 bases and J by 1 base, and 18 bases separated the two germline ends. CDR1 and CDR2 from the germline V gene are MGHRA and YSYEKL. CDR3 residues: CASSQFPGGEDSGANVLTF. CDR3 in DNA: TGCGCCAGCAGCCAATTCCCCGGGGGTGAAGATTCTGGGGCCAACGTCCTGACTTTC.

The CDR3 DNA reads TGTGCCTGGATGTGGGGCCGAACCGGGGAGCTGTTTTTT. Translated, it gives CAWMWGRTGELFF. The chain uses TRBV30 and TRBJ2-2; possible D gene TRBD1, 5 bases. V lost 4 bases, J lost 5 bases, and 11 bases lay in between. Germline lookup yields CDR1 GTSNPN and CDR2 SVGIG (reference sequence). The CDR3 has 13 residues.

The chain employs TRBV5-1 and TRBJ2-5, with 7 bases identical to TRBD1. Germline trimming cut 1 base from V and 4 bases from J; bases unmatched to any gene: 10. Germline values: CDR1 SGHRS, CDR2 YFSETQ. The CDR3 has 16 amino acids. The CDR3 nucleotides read TGCGCCAGCAGCTTGACGGGACAGCTGCAGAGAGAGACCCAGTACTTC. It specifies CASSLTGQLQRETQYF.

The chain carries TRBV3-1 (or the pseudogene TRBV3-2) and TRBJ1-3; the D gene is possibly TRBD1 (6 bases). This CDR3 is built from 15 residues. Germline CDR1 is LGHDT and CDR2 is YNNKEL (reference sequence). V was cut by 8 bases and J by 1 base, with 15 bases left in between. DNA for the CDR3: TGTGCCAGCGGACCAGGGGAGTTATCTGGAAACACCATATATTTT. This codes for CASGPGELSGNTIYF.

CDR3 nucleotides: TGCGCCAGCAGCCCCAGGACTAGCGGGATATACGAGCAGTACTTC. It codes for CASSPRTSGIYEQYF. This chain joins TRBV5-1 and TRBJ2-7, with 12 bases fitting TRBD2. CDR1 SGHRS and CDR2 YFSETQ come from the germline V gene. This CDR3 comprises 15 residues. V was clipped by 4 bases and J by 4 bases; unmatched bases: 6.